A single T cell receptor beta chain is shown here with its context. Its antigen remains unknown. This CDR3 has 16 residues. V was pared by 0 bases and J by 7 bases, with 11 bases of the junction left unmatched. Germline CDR1 is DFQATT and CDR2 is SNEGSKA (reference sequence). Template material for amplifying TCR beta CDR3 regions consisted of RNA transcripts. The HTBI primer set was used in a first-round RT-PCR of the TCR CDR3. TCRdb re-analysed the multiplex PCR reads in MiXCR, keeping a single row per CDR3 protein. The data contain hundreds of thousands of distinct CDR3 sequences, 35% to 40% of them seen just once; the ten biggest clones take up approximately 8.7%. Patients having uncontrolled infection, another autoimmune disease, pregnancy or lactation were not included. This sample was taken from a study of T cells in Graves' hyperthyroidism and ophthalmopathy. As for the study in general: At initial diagnosis, before any treatment had begun, peripheral blood was obtained. General study points: Ophthalmopathy, as predicted by the model, came a median 6.5 months after the prediction.

Sequencing was performed on blood. This sequence originates from a man aged 18 to 30 with Graves' hyperthyroidism. V is TRBV20-1 and J is TRBJ1-5; 8 nucleotides agree with TRBD1. DNA of the CDR3: TGCAGTGCTAGAGACTCCAACGACAGGGGCGGGCAGCCCCAGCATTTT. This translates into CSARDSNDRGGQPQHF.